The clone carrying this T cell receptor (beta chain) was seen ten or more times. Its antigen is currently unknown. This specimen comes from a study of naive and memory T cell subsets. Regarding the study as a whole: Diversity fell and Gini index rose from naive through CM, EM, EMRA. In naive cells, over 95% of TCR sequences were seen only once.

Cells stained for CD3, CD4, CD8, CD45RA and CD27 were sorted into four subsets. An equimolar mix of two oligonucleotides served as the beta constant-region primer for TRBC1 and TRBC2. TCRdb reprocessed the UMI-ligation and nested PCR reads with MiXCR, giving one entry per CDR3 protein. The sample gives about 85,000 distinct CDR3 sequences, under 15% of which show up once; about 0.9% is in the top ten. The clonotype was recovered from a human donor in good health. The sample taken for sequencing was central memory CD4+ T cells from blood.

CDR3 coding DNA: TGCAGTGCTAGAGGCCTTGGGACGTCTAACTATGGCTACACCTTC. Residues: CSARGLGTSNYGYTF. The chain combines TRBV20-1 with TRBJ1-2, with a tentative D call TRBD1 (5 bases). V was clipped by 1 base and J by 0 bases, with 12 bases between them. The CDR3 sequence is 15 residues long. Germline V CDR1 and CDR2: DFQATT, SNEGSKA (reference sequence).